The 6 T cell receptor beta chains in this list originate from one sample, sequenced in a study of blood T cells in healthy people across ages. With a J-beta primer mix and a sample-barcoded 5' primer, a second PCR ran roughly 6 to 11 cycles. TCRdb processed the 5' RACE reads anew with MiXCR; each CDR3 protein has one entry. The table has about 1.8 million distinct CDR3 sequences, about 49% seen once. Material for sequencing was blood. These receptors all stem from a woman between 35 and 50 years old in good health.

This rearrangement joins TRBV10-3 to TRBJ2-1; D may be TRBD1 or TRBD2 (5 bases each). This CDR3 is 15 amino acids long. Germline CDR1 is ENHRY and CDR2 is SYGVKD. V dropped 10 bases and J dropped 5 bases, with 21 bases sitting between them. CDR3 coding DNA: TGTGCCACAGCCCCCCCCGGGGCCCTTCACAATGAGCAGTTCTTC. Residues: CATAPPGALHNEQFF.

V usage is TRBV9 and J usage is TRBJ2-5, with a weak D call TRBD2 (6 bases). Per germline, CDR1 SGDLS and CDR2 YYNGEE. Trimming stripped 4 bases from V and 2 bases from J, with 24 bases between. This CDR3 has 18 residues. The CDR3 loop is CASSPRAAGGVKQETQYF. CDR3 in DNA: TGTGCCAGCAGCCCCCGCGCGGCAGGAGGGGTGAAGCAAGAGACCCAGTACTTC.

This clonotype was recorded only once. This chain connects TRBV24-1 to TRBJ2-1, with D tentatively TRBD2 (5 bases). The CDR3 sequence is 14 residues long. The V and J ends lost 3 bases and 6 bases respectively, with 11 bases between them. Germline-derived CDR1 and CDR2 are KGHDR and SFDVKD. The CDR3 DNA sequence: TGTGCCACCAGTGATACCGCTAGCCGCAATGAGCAGTTCTTC. It yields the protein CATSDTASRNEQFF.

The chain recombines TRBV28 with TRBJ2-3, with TRBD1 identical over 7 bases. This CDR3 is 20 amino acids long. The germline V gene encodes CDR1 MDHEN and CDR2 SYDVKM. The V gene end was trimmed by 5 bases and the J gene end by 0 bases; junction bases not matched to a gene: 20. CDR3 DNA: TGTGCCAGCAGTCCGAGATACGTGAGGCTGACAGGGTCGAGCACAGATACGCAGTATTTT. Residues: CASSPRYVRLTGSSTDTQYF.

This chain joins TRBV20-1 and TRBJ1-2, with D perhaps matching TRBD1 (6 bases). In germline, CDR1 is DFQATT, CDR2 SNEGSKA (reference sequence). This CDR3 comprises 14 residues. Trimming removed 1 base from V and 4 bases from J, with 13 bases in between. This CDR3 is CSARGEGHVYGYTF. The DNA for the CDR3 is TGCAGTGCTAGAGGAGAGGGACACGTCTATGGCTACACCTTC.

This clonotype showed up just a few times. V usage is TRBV27 and J usage is TRBJ2-1, with D unclear. Per germline, CDR1 MNHEY and CDR2 SMNVEV (reference sequence). The ends were cut back, 5 bases at V and 8 bases at J, with 13 bases in the middle. This CDR3 is built from 13 residues. The CDR3: CASSPNMGYEQFF. CDR3 in DNA: TGTGCCAGCAGTCCCAACATGGGGTATGAGCAGTTCTTC.